One sample yielded the 23 T cell receptor beta chains listed below, sequenced in a study of siplizumab effects on memory and regulatory T cells (dated by TCRdb to between 2019 and 2020). Library preparation was by the immunoSEQ multiplex PCR assay. TCRdb obtained this table from immuneACCESS and retained in-frame rearrangements with V and J assigned. These tables miss some clones; where compared with another copy, unresolved V genes account for less than half of the shortfall, and the remainder is unexplained. The sample table contains tens of thousands of clones; only one count was recorded for 80% to 90% of them. The ten most abundant clones make up about 1.4% of the sample. The sequencing input was Tregs sorted from blood. The source of these receptors is a human donor in good health.

The chain is built from TRBV5-1 and TRBJ2-5; D unclear. Germline values: CDR1 SGHRS, CDR2 YFSETQ. The CDR3 covers 12 residues. Trimming stripped 5 bases from V and 1 base from J, with 6 bases between. CDR3 protein: CASRFSQETQYF. The CDR3 bases are TGCGCCAGCAGGTTCAGCCAAGAGACCCAGTACTTC.

The sample holds one count of this clone. The gene calls are TRBV21-1 and TRBJ2-1. TRBV21-1 is an annotated pseudogene. This CDR3 region has 12 residues. For the CDR3, the DNA is TGTGCCAGCAGCAAAGAGTTGGGTGAGCAGTTCTTC. Its translation is CASSKELGEQFF.

The chain uses TRBV5-1 and TRBJ1-3; weak D call: TRBD1 (5 bases). Germline CDR1 SGHRS, CDR2 YFSETQ. V was pared by 3 bases and J by 0 bases, with 7 bases between. This CDR3 has 14 amino acids. CDR3 region: CASSSGLSGNTIYF. CDR3 DNA sequence: TGCGCCAGCAGCTCGGGGCTCTCTGGAAACACCATATATTTT.

The chain is built from TRBV28 and TRBJ1-2; D is unresolved. The germline V and J ends were trimmed by 6 bases and 5 bases, with 7 bases remaining between them. The V gene's germline CDR1 is MDHEN and CDR2 SYDVKM. The CDR3 runs 11 residues. CDR3 bases: TGTGCCAGCAGCCCCGGGTATGGCTACACCTTC. Its protein is CASSPGYGYTF.

The chain employs TRBV11-1 and TRBJ2-7, with 8 bases aligning to TRBD1. The trim removed 3 bases at V and 0 bases at J, leaving 7 bases unmatched. CDR1 and CDR2 (germline): SGHAT, FQDESV (reference sequence). This CDR3 is built from 16 residues. CDR3 protein: CASSFSRTGSSYEQYF. In DNA, the CDR3 is TGTGCCAGCAGCTTTTCCAGGACAGGGAGCTCCTACGAGCAGTACTTC.

J is TRBJ2-3 and V is TRBV11-2, with 12 bases identical to TRBD2. The CDR3 consists of 17 residues. With V trimmed by 7 bases and J by 3 bases, 11 bases remained unmatched. CDR1 is SGHAT and CDR2 is FQNNGV in the germline V gene. The CDR3 DNA follows: TGTGCCAGCACCCTTTTTGGACTAGCGGGGATTACAGATACGCAGTATTTT. Amino acids: CASTLFGLAGITDTQYF.

This rearrangement joins TRBV7-9 to TRBJ2-1, with a possible D match to TRBD1 (5 bases). Germline CDR1 SEHNR, CDR2 FQNEAQ (reference sequence). V dropped 5 bases and J dropped 7 bases, with 18 bases sitting between them. The CDR3 length is 15 residues. The CDR3 loop is CASSLGAGKWNEQFF. CDR3 bases: TGTGCCAGCAGCCTAGGGGCAGGGAAATGGAATGAGCAGTTCTTC.

This chain uses TRBV5-1 with TRBJ1-2, with no clear D. This CDR3 has 13 amino acids. CDR1 and CDR2 from the germline V gene are SGHRS and YFSETQ. Trimming pared 4 bases from V and 8 bases from J, leaving 15 bases between. CDR3 sequence: CASSPGPYDGYTF. The CDR3 coding sequence is TGCGCCAGCAGCCCCGGACCCTATGACGGCTACACCTTC.

The chain is built from TRBV6-4 and TRBJ1-5, with D unresolved. This CDR3 is 12 amino acids long. The V and J ends lost 5 bases and 5 bases respectively, with 7 bases between them. Germline CDR1 and CDR2: MRHNA and SNTAGT. CDR3 nucleotides: TGTGCCAGCAGTTCCGACCATCAGCCCCAGCATTTT. Translation gives CASSSDHQPQHF.

The chain has TRBV30 and TRBJ1-1; 9 bases fit TRBD1. V shed 7 bases, J shed 7 bases, and the junction held 16 bases outside the gene matches. Germline V gives CDR1 GTSNPN, CDR2 SVGIG (reference sequence). The CDR3 runs 15 residues. In nucleotides, the CDR3 is TGTGCCTCCTCATCGACGGGACAGGGAGGGGATGAAGCTTTCTTT. Amino acids: CASSSTGQGGDEAFF.

The chain recombines TRBV18 with TRBJ2-7, with 8 bases fitting TRBD1. CDR1 and CDR2 from the germline V gene are KGHSH and LQKENI. This CDR3 region has 18 residues. Trimming removed 0 bases from V and 1 base from J; junction bases left unmatched: 11. CDR3 sequence: CASSPPRRGLTPSYEQYF. CDR3 DNA sequence: TGTGCCAGCTCACCACCCCGCAGGGGGCTTACTCCTTCCTACGAGCAGTACTTC.

CDR3 sequence (DNA): TGTGCCAGTAGTACAAACAGGGGATGGGACACTGAAGCTTTCTTT. Translated, it gives CASSTNRGWDTEAFF. The V call is TRBV19, the J call TRBJ1-1, with 7 bases that match TRBD1. The CDR3 has 15 amino acids. Germline V gene sequence: CDR1 LNHDA, CDR2 SQIVND (reference sequence). J lost 3 bases, V lost 4 bases, and 8 bases had no gene match.

The rearrangement uses TRBV5-6 and TRBJ2-3; 11 bases map to TRBD1. This CDR3 is 16 amino acids long. V dropped 3 bases and J dropped 4; count of bases not matched to a gene: 7. Per the germline V gene, CDR1 is SGHDT and CDR2 is YYEEEE. The CDR3 is CASSSGTGGLSDTQYF. CDR3 in DNA: TGTGCCAGCAGCTCCGGGACAGGGGGATTGTCAGATACGCAGTATTTT. The full variable domain, rest sourced from reference TRBV5-6 and TRBJ2-3, is DAGVTQSPTHLIKTRGQQVTLRCSPKSGHDTVSWYQQALGQGPQFIFQYYEEEERQRGNFPDRFSGHQFPNYSSELNVNALLLGDSALYLCASSSGTGGLSDTQYFGPGTRLTVL.

The genes are TRBV2 and TRBJ2-7; TRBD1 agrees at 10 bases. With V trimmed by 7 bases and J by 3 bases, 12 bases remained unmatched. The germline gives CDR1 SNHLY, CDR2 FYNNEI. The CDR3 covers 16 residues. The CDR3 region is CASMTGGISKDYEQYF. In DNA, the CDR3 is TGTGCCAGCATGACAGGGGGCATTTCGAAGGACTACGAGCAGTACTTC.

As regards this clone: The junction does not match germline at one end; this may be a read error. The chain employs TRBV7-2 and TRBJ2-5; TRBD1 matches 7 bases. The CDR3 sequence is 12 residues long. Germline-derived CDR1 and CDR2 are SGHTA and FQGNSA. The DNA for the CDR3 is TGTGCCAGTAGCTGGACAGGCCTCTTTTGGTACTTC. Translation: CASSWTGLFWYF. Full variable domain (missing parts from reference TRBV7-2 and TRBJ2-5): GAGVSQSPSNKVTEKGKDVELRCDPISGHTALYWYRQSLGQGLEFLIYFQGNSAPDKSGLPSDRFSAERTGGSVSTLTIQRTQQEDSAVYLCASSWTGLFWYFGPGTRLLVL.

This rearrangement joins TRBV11-2 to TRBJ2-5; D is undetermined. Trimming took off 2 bases at V and 3 bases at J, with 13 bases between the two ends. CDR1 SGHAT and CDR2 FQNNGV come from the germline V gene. This CDR3 spans 15 amino acids. Here the CDR3 DNA reads TGTGCCAGCAGCTTACGTGGGGTTAGGGAAGAGACCCAGTACTTC. This translates into CASSLRGVREETQYF.

The V call is TRBV2, the J call TRBJ1-5; a weak D match, TRBD1 (6 bases). The length of the CDR3 is 16 residues. The V end was cut by 4 bases, the J end by 2 bases, with 15 bases between. Germline V gives CDR1 SNHLY, CDR2 FYNNEI. The chain's CDR3 is CASSAEPGARNQPQHF. The CDR3, as DNA: TGTGCCAGCAGTGCTGAACCGGGGGCCCGCAATCAGCCCCAGCATTTT.

The V call is TRBV29-1, the J call TRBJ1-3, with unresolved D. The CDR3 length is 13 residues. V was pared by 2 bases and J by 0 bases, with 5 bases between. Germline V gene data show CDR1 as SQVTM and CDR2 as ANQGSEA. The CDR3: CSVERGSGNTIYF. DNA of the CDR3: TGCAGCGTTGAACGGGGCTCTGGAAACACCATATATTTT.

The V gene is TRBV18, the J gene TRBJ1-5; D is possibly TRBD1 (6 bases). Germline CDR1 and CDR2: KGHSH and LQKENI. V lost 2 bases and J 11 bases, leaving 13 bases between the germline ends. The CDR3 has 13 residues. CDR3 DNA sequence: TGTGCCAGCTCACCAGAAAGACAGGTGGCCCAGCATTTT. The encoded protein is CASSPERQVAQHF.

The chain couples TRBV5-1 to TRBJ1-6, with TRBD1 as a possible D gene (6 bases). CDR1 SGHRS and CDR2 YFSETQ come from the germline V gene. Trimming took 4 bases from V and 13 from J, leaving 12 bases between them. CDR3 size: 12 residues. For the CDR3, the DNA is TGCGCCAGCAGCACACAGGGAGGGCCCCTCCACTTT. This gives the protein CASSTQGGPLHF.

The chain recombines TRBV19 with TRBJ2-7; D tentatively fits TRBD1 or TRBD2 (5 bases each). The CDR3 length is 15 residues. Germline loops: CDR1 LNHDA, CDR2 SQIVND (reference sequence). V lost 2 bases, J lost 2 bases, and 13 bases lay in between. This CDR3 is CASSIRGVGTYEQYF. CDR3 DNA: TGTGCCAGTAGTATACGAGGGGTCGGGACCTACGAGCAGTACTTC.

In its sample, this clone was seen a few times. The rearrangement uses TRBV19 and TRBJ1-1, with a possible D match to TRBD1 (6 bases). The CDR3 runs 12 residues. In germline, CDR1 is LNHDA, CDR2 SQIVND (reference sequence). Between the trimmed V and J ends, which lost 7 bases and 1 base, there was a span of 7 bases. CDR3 in amino acids: CASMDRNTEAFF. DNA for the CDR3: TGTGCCAGTATGGACAGGAACACTGAAGCTTTCTTT.

The V and J genes are TRBV29-1 and TRBJ2-3, with 8 positions matching TRBD2. Germline-derived CDR1 and CDR2 are SQVTM and ANQGSEA. This CDR3 has 14 amino acids. J gave up 2 bases and V 3 bases, and 4 bases lay outside the gene matches. CDR3 sequence reads: CSVDRGGFTDTQYF. The CDR3 nucleotides read TGCAGCGTTGATCGGGGGGGTTTCACAGATACGCAGTATTTT.